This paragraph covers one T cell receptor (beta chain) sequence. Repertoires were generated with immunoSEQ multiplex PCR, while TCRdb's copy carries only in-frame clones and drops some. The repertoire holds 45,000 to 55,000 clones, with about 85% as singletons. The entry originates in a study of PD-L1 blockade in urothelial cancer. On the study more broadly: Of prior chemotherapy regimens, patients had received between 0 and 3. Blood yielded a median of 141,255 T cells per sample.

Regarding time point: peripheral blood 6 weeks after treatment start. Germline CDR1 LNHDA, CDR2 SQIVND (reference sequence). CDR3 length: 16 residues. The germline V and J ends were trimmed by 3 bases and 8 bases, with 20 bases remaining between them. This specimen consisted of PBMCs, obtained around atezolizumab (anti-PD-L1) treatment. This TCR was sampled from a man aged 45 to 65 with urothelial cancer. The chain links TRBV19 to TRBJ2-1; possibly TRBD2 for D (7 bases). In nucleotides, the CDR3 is TGTGCCAGTAGTATCCTCACAGCGGGGAGGGGGGATGAGCAGTTCTTC. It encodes CASSILTAGRGDEQFF. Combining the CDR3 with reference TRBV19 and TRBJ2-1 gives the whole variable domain DGGITQSPKYLFRKEGQNVTLSCEQNLNHDAMYWYRQDPGQGLRLIYYSQIVNDFQKGDIAEGYSVSREKKESFPLTVTSAQKNPTAFYLCASSILTAGRGDEQFFGPGTRLTVL.